This TCR beta chain was identified during a study of identical twins. TCRdb itself ran the 5' RACE reads through MiXCR, one entry per CDR3 protein. The sample includes around 1.7 million distinct CDR3 sequences, less than 40% of them seen just once. The sample was cord blood. The clonotype originates from a newborn girl in good health.

The CDR3 DNA follows: TGTGCCAGCAGTTTGCCGCGGGAGGGCCCAGATACGCAGTATTTT. It is translated as CASSLPREGPDTQYF. This chain connects TRBV12-3 or TRBV12-4 to TRBJ2-3; 9 bases map to TRBD2. CDR3 size: 15 residues. Trimming cost V 3 bases and J 4 bases; bases outside gene matches: 5.